The clone carrying this TCR beta chain came up a few times. Its target is unknown. The CDR3 covers 16 residues. Germline lookup yields CDR1 ENHRY and CDR2 SYGVKD. Trimming left V 6 bases short and J 3 bases short, with 19 bases between. The data belong to a study of identical twins. Findings of the study overall: Out-of-frame beta chain sequences displayed weaker excess sharing between twins. Within monozygotic twins, out-of-frame TCR alpha sharing was underestimated by the models.

A universal primer site was added by template switching, and unique molecular identifiers were carried by the cDNA. TCRdb fed the 5' RACE reads into MiXCR, producing one record per CDR3 protein. The sample contains 450,000 to 600,000 distinct CDR3 sequences, more than 20% of which appear only once. These data are also associated with another study on yellow fever vaccine responses in identical twins. That paper notes: Twins' vaccine T cell responses reportedly seemed partly convergent and partly personalized.

The receptor was isolated from a woman between 18 and 30 years old in good health. Specimen: CD4+ T cells sorted from blood. V is TRBV10-3 and J is TRBJ2-3, with D possibly being TRBD1 (6 bases). The CDR3 region is CAIRSNDRRGTDTQYF. CDR3 in DNA: TGTGCCATCAGGAGTAATGACAGGCGCGGGACAGATACGCAGTATTTT.